A selection of T cell receptor beta chains follows, all from one sample in a study of human T cells and chemical hapten exposure. TCRdb recomputed calls from the RACE reads with MiXCR, one row per CDR3 protein. The data hold about 60,000 distinct CDR3 sequences, with 9% to 9.5% observed a single time. Specimen: whole blood, collected in connection with sensitization to the hapten diphenylcyclopropenone (DPC). Receptors were obtained from a woman aged 40 to 49 with alopecia areata. Some clones in this sample may be carry-over from other donors' samples. CDR3s include the opening cysteine and the closing phenylalanine or tryptophan. D genes are given only for firm matches. Clone size is not always given. Where it is, it says once, few, many or a class for expanded clones.

D | J | size | V | CDR3 | DNA
. | TRBJ2-5 | . | TRBV30 | CAWISAFYETQYF | TGTGCCTGGATATCGGCTTTTTATGAGACCCAGTACTTC
. | TRBJ2-2 | . | TRBV20-1 | CSAPRAGSGRDTGELFF | TGCAGTGCTCCAAGAGCAGGAAGTGGCAGGGACACCGGGGAGCTGTTTTTT
. | TRBJ1-1 | many | TRBV5-5 | CASSFADRNTEAFF | TGTGCCAGCAGCTTTGCCGACAGGAACACTGAAGCTTTCTTT
. | TRBJ1-6 | . | TRBV9 | CASSVVSSPLHF | TGTGCCAGCAGCGTAGTTAGTTCACCCCTCCACTTT
TRBD1 | TRBJ1-2 | many | TRBV10-2 | CASRGQISNGYTF | TGCGCCAGCAGGGGACAGATTTCGAATGGCTACACCTTC
. | TRBJ2-7 | few | TRBV7-6 | CASSPLSHSYEQYF | TGTGCCAGCAGCCCTTTATCCCACAGCTACGAGCAGTACTTC
. | TRBJ2-7 | . | TRBV20-1 | CSARFGAWSYEQYF | TGCAGTGCCAGATTCGGGGCCTGGTCCTACGAGCAGTACTTC
. | TRBJ2-1 | many | TRBV9 | CASRRGGAYNEQFF | TGTGCCAGCAGAAGGGGGGGCGCCTACAATGAGCAGTTCTTC
TRBD2 | TRBJ2-5 | few | TRBV7-2 | CATTGGWPQETQYF | TGTGCCACTACGGGGGGATGGCCCCAAGAGACCCAGTACTTC
. | TRBJ1-1 | . | TRBV7-9 | CASSPPDRQNTEAFF | TGTGCCAGCAGCCCCCCGGACAGACAGAACACTGAAGCTTTCTTT
. | TRBJ2-2 | . | TRBV5-1 | CASSSRAPNTGELFF | TGCGCCAGCAGTAGTAGGGCGCCGAACACCGGGGAGCTGTTTTTT
TRBD1 | TRBJ1-5 | . | TRBV4-1 | CASSQRQGPPGPQHF | TGCGCCAGCAGCCAACGACAGGGGCCGCCGGGGCCCCAGCATTTT
. | TRBJ2-3 | . | TRBV20-1 | CSARRGGLTDTQYF | TGCAGTGCTAGACGTGGGGGGCTCACAGATACGCAGTATTTT
. | TRBJ2-3 | many | TRBV7-2 | CASSISGAGTDTQYF | TGTGCCAGCAGCATATCGGGGGCCGGGACAGATACGCAGTATTTT
. | TRBJ2-3 | . | TRBV6-1 | CASSLQLNADTQYF | TGTGCCAGCAGCCTTCAGTTGAATGCAGATACGCAGTATTTT
. | TRBJ1-6 | many | TRBV7-2 | CASSLVGSPLHF | TGTGCCAGCAGCTTAGTAGGTTCACCCCTCCACTTT
TRBD1 | TRBJ1-4 | many | TRBV4-1 | CASSQGIQGGEKLFF | TGCGCCAGCAGCCAAGGGATCCAGGGGGGTGAAAAACTGTTTTTT
. | TRBJ2-3 | few | TRBV5-1 | CASSFFGGPTDTQYF | TGCGCCAGCAGCTTTTTTGGAGGACCCACAGATACGCAGTATTTT
. | TRBJ2-3 | many | TRBV6-5 | CASSWGADTQYF | TGTGCCAGCAGTTGGGGGGCAGATACGCAGTATTTT
TRBD1 | TRBJ1-1 | . | TRBV6-6 | CASTYNRGREKAFF | TGTGCCAGCACCTACAATAGGGGGCGCGAAAAAGCTTTCTTT
. | TRBJ1-5 | many | TRBV19 | CASSIEAASNQPQHF | TGTGCCAGTAGTATAGAGGCAGCAAGCAATCAGCCCCAGCATTTT
. | TRBJ2-6 | few | TRBV5-5 | CASSLDGHSGANVLTF | TGTGCCAGCAGCTTGGATGGCCACTCTGGGGCCAACGTCCTGACTTTC
. | TRBJ2-7 | . | TRBV18 | CASSPVPGGASYEQYF | TGTGCCAGCTCACCCGTCCCGGGCGGTGCGTCCTACGAGCAGTACTTC
. | TRBJ1-1 | many | TRBV7-9 | CAAEWGMTEAFF | TGTGCCGCTGAGTGGGGGATGACTGAAGCTTTCTTT
. | TRBJ2-3 | many | TRBV27 | CASSRNHTLSTDTQYF | TGTGCCAGCAGTCGCAACCATACCCTTAGCACAGATACGCAGTATTTT
TRBD1 | TRBJ2-1 | many | TRBV5-6 | CASSPDRGPRRFF | TGTGCCAGCAGCCCCGACAGGGGCCCTAGAAGATTCTTC
TRBD1 | TRBJ1-4 | many | TRBV18 | CASSPSGTGNEKLFF | TGTGCCAGCTCACCTTCAGGGACAGGGAATGAAAAACTGTTTTTT
. | TRBJ2-3 | . | TRBV11-3 | CVSSSTEWDTQYF | TGTGTCAGCAGCTCCACGGAGTGGGATACGCAGTATTTT
. | TRBJ2-1 | many | TRBV30 | CAWRLYSSYNEQFF | TGTGCCTGGAGGTTATACTCCTCCTACAATGAGCAGTTCTTC
TRBD1 | TRBJ1-2 | . | TRBV28 | CASSLKAGGYGYTF | TGTGCCAGCAGTTTGAAAGCAGGGGGCTATGGCTACACCTTC
TRBD1 | TRBJ2-5 | . | TRBV7-2 | CASSYRETGQETQYF | TGTGCCAGCAGCTATAGGGAGACAGGGCAAGAGACCCAGTACTTC
TRBD1 | TRBJ2-4 | many | TRBV7-8 | CASSTNRQGGNIQYF | TGTGCCAGCAGCACCAACCGACAGGGGGGCAACATTCAGTACTTC
TRBD2 | TRBJ2-7 | few | TRBV20-1 | CSARRAGGPLEQYF | TGCAGTGCTAGGAGAGCGGGGGGACCCCTGGAGCAGTACTTC
TRBD2 | TRBJ2-3 | . | TRBV7-2 | CASSLGGGAGDTQYF | TGTGCCAGCAGCTTAGGCGGGGGGGCTGGAGATACGCAGTATTTT
. | TRBJ1-6 | many | TRBV27 | CASSSPVEKGDSPLHF | TGTGCCAGCAGTTCCCCTGTGGAGAAGGGGGATTCACCCCTCCACTTT
. | TRBJ1-1 | . | TRBV20-1 | CSAGQYHLGIHTEAFF | TGCAGTGCTGGACAATACCACTTGGGGATCCACACTGAAGCTTTCTTT
TRBD1 | TRBJ1-2 | few | TRBV6-6 | CASSPPTGGYYGYTF | TGTGCCAGCAGTCCACCGACAGGGGGCTACTATGGCTACACCTTC
. | TRBJ1-4 | few | TRBV13 | CASSRWTERLFF | TGTGCCAGCAGCAGATGGACAGAAAGGCTGTTTTTT
. | TRBJ2-7 | many | TRBV27 | CASSSPDRFLYEQYF | TGTGCCAGCAGTTCTCCAGACAGGTTCCTCTACGAGCAGTACTTC
TRBD1 | TRBJ1-5 | many | TRBV5-1 | CASSLGTGGVGQPQHF | TGCGCCAGCAGCTTAGGGACAGGGGGCGTGGGTCAGCCCCAGCATTTT
. | TRBJ2-1 | many | TRBV6-2/TRBV6-3 | CASTSSHYRYNEQFF | TGTGCCAGCACTTCATCCCACTACCGCTACAATGAGCAGTTCTTC
. | TRBJ2-2 | . | TRBV4-1 | CASSQGEAGELFF | TGCGCCAGCAGCCAAGGGGAAGCCGGGGAGCTGTTTTTT
. | TRBJ2-1 | many | TRBV9 | CASSVGGSSIYNEQFF | TGTGCCAGCAGCGTAGGCGGTAGCAGTATCTACAATGAGCAGTTCTTC
. | TRBJ2-3 | many | TRBV7-9 | CASSTDDRLPFF | TGTGCCAGCAGCACGGACGATCGACTCCCTTTTTTT
. | TRBJ2-7 | . | TRBV18 | CASSEGYTSYEQYF | TGTGCCAGCTCCGAGGGTTACACTTCCTACGAGCAGTACTTC
TRBD2 | TRBJ2-1 | many | TRBV5-1 | CASSLLRGTYNEQFF | TGCGCCAGCAGCTTGCTGCGGGGGACCTACAATGAGCAGTTCTTC
. | TRBJ1-2 | many | TRBV6-1 | CASSARVQADYGYTF | TGTGCCAGCAGTGCACGAGTCCAGGCGGACTATGGCTACACCTTC
TRBD1 | TRBJ2-3 | many | TRBV7-9 | CASSATGASTDTQYF | TGTGCCAGCAGCGCGACAGGGGCCAGCACAGATACGCAGTATTTT
. | TRBJ2-3 | few | TRBV6-6 | CASSYRSDTQYF | TGTGCCAGCAGTTACCGGTCGGATACGCAGTATTTT
. | TRBJ2-6 | many | TRBV7-2 | CASSPSGAGANVLTF | TGTGCCAGCAGCCCGTCAGGAGCCGGGGCCAACGTCCTGACTTTC